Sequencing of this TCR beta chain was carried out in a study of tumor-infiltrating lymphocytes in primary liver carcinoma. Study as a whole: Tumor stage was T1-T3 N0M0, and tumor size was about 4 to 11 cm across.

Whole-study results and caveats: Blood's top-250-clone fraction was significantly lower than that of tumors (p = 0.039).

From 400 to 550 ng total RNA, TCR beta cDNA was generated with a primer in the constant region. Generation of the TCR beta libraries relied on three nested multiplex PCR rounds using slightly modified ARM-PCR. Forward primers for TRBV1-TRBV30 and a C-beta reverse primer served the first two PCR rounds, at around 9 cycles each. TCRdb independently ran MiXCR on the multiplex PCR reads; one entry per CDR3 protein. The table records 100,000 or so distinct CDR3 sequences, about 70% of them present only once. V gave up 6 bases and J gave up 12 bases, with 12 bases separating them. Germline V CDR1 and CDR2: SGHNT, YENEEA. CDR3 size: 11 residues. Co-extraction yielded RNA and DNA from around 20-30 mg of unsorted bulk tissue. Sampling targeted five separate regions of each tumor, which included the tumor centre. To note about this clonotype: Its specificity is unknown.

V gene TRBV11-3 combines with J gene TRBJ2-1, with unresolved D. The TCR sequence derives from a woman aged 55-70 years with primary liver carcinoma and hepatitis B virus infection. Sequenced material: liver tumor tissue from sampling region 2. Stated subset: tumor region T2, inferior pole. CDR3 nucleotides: TGTGCCAGCAGAACAACCTTTAGGCAGTTCTTC. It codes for CASRTTFRQFF.